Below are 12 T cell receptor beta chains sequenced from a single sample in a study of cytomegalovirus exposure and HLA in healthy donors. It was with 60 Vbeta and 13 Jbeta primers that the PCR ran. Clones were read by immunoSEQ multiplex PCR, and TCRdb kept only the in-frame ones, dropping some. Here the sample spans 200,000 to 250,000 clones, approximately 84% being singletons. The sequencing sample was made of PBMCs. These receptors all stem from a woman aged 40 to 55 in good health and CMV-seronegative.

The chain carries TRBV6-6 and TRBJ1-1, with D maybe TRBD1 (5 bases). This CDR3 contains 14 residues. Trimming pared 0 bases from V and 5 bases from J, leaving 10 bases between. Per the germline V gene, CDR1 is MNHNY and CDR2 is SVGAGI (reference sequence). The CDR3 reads CASSYSGGVTEAFF. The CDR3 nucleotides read TGTGCCAGCAGTTACTCGGGGGGGGTAACTGAAGCTTTCTTT.

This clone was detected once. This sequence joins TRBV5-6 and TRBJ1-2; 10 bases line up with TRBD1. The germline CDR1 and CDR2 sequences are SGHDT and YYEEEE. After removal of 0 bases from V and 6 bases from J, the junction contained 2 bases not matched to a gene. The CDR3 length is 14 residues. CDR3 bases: TGTGCCAGCAGCTTGGTGACAGGGGGCAATGGCTACACCTTC. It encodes CASSLVTGGNGYTF.

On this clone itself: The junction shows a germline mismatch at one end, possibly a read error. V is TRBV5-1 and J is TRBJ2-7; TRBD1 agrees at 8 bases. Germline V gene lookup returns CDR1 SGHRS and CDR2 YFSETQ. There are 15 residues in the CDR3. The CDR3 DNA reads TGCGCCAGCAGCTTGACCTCGGGACAGGAGTACGAACAGTACTTC. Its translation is CASSLTSGQEYEQYF.

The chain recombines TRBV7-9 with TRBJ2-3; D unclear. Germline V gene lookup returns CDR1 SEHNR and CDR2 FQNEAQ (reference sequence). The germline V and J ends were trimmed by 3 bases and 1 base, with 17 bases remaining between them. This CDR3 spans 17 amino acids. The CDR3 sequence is CASSFLAARRRTDTQYF. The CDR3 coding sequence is TGTGCCAGCAGCTTTTTGGCCGCGCGGAGACGCACAGATACGCAGTATTTT.

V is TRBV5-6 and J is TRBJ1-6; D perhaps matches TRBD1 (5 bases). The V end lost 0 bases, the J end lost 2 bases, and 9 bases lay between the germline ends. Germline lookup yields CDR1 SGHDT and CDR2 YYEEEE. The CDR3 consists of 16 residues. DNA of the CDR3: TGTGCCAGCAGCTTGGCAGGGTTCGCCTATAATTCACCCCTCCACTTT. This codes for CASSLAGFAYNSPLHF.

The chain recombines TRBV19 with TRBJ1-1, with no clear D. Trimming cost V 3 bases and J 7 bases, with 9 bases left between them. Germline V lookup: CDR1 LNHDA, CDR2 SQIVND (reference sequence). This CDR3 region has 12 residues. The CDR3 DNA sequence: TGTGCCAGTAGTATTAACGGGTATGAAGCTTTCTTT. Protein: CASSINGYEAFF. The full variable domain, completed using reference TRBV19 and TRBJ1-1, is DGGITQSPKYLFRKEGQNVTLSCEQNLNHDAMYWYRQDPGQGLRLIYYSQIVNDFQKGDIAEGYSVSREKKESFPLTVTSAQKNPTAFYLCASSINGYEAFFGQGTRLTVV.

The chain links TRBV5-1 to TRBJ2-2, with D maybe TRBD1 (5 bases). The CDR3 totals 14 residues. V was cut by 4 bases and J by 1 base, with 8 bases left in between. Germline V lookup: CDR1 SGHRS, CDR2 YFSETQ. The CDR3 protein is CASSPTENTGELFF. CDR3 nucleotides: TGCGCCAGCAGCCCGACAGAGAACACCGGGGAGCTGTTTTTT. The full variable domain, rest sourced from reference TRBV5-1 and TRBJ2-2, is KAGVTQTPRYLIKTRGQQVTLSCSPISGHRSVSWYQQTPGQGLQFLFEYFSETQRNKGNFPGRFSGRQFSNSRSEMNVSTLELGDSALYLCASSPTENTGELFFGEGSRLTVL.

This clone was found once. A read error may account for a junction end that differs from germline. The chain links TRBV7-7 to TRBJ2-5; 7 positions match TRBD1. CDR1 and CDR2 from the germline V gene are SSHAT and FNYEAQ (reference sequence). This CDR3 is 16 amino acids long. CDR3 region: CASSLSAGGATETQYF. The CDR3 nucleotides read TGTGCTAGCAGCTTATCGGCAGGGGGAGCGACGGAGACCCAGTACTTC.

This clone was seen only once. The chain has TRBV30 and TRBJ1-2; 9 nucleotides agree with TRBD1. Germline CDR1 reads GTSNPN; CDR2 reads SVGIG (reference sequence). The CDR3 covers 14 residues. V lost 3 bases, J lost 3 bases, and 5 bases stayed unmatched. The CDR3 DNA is TGTGCCTGGAGGGGACAGGGACTTTACTATGGCTACACCTTC. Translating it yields CAWRGQGLYYGYTF. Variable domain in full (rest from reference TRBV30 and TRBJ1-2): SQTIHQWPATLVQPVGSPLSLECTVEGTSNPNLYWYRQAAGRGLQLLFYSVGIGQISSEVPQNLSASRPQDRQFILSSKKLLLSDSGFYLCAWRGQGLYYGYTFGSGTRLTVV.

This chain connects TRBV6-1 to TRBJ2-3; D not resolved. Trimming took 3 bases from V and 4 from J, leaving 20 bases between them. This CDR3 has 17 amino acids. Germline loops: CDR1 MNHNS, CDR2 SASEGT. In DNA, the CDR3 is TGTGCCAGCAGTGAGATTGACGCCGGCCGGGTCCCAGATACGCAGTATTTT. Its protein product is CASSEIDAGRVPDTQYF.

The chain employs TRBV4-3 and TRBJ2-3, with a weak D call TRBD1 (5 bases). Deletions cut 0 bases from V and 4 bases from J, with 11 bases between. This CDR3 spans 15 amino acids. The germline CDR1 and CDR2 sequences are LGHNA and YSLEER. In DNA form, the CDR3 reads TGCGCCAGCAGCCAAGACAGGGTAGGGGCAGATACGCAGTATTTT. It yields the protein CASSQDRVGADTQYF.

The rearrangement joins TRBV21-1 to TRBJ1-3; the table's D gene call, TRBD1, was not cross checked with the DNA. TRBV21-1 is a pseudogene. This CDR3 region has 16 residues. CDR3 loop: CASSKGRTGCGNTIYF. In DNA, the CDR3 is TGTGCCAGCAGCAAAGGAAGGACAGGGTGTGGAAACACCATATATTTT.